This T cell receptor (beta chain) was identified in a study of T-cell memory formation after mild COVID-19. Study results and limitations: Whereas later expanders leaned CD4+, clones contracting day 15 to 85 showed a balanced CD4/CD8 makeup.

The length of the CDR3 is 16 residues. With V trimmed by 5 bases and J by 6 bases, 11 bases remained unmatched. Per the germline V gene, CDR1 is SEHNR and CDR2 is FQNEAQ (reference sequence). Remarks on this clonotype: Its target is unknown.

MiXCR, applied by TCRdb to the 5' RACE reads, yields one record per CDR3 protein. The sample lists approximately 250,000 distinct CDR3 sequences, approximately 16% seen once, with roughly a fifth in the top ten. The receptor was isolated from a man between 18 and 29 years old who had mild COVID-19 (a few samples of this study predate the infection). Cell type and time point are not known. The rearrangement joins TRBV7-9 to TRBJ2-1; 9 nucleotides match TRBD1. Source material: PBMCs or a T cell subset sorted from them (not recorded which). The CDR3 DNA is TGTGCCAGCAGCCCCCGCTCGGGACAGGGTTTCAATGAGCAGTTCTTC. It is translated as CASSPRSGQGFNEQFF. Filled out from reference TRBV7-9 and TRBJ2-1, the complete variable domain reads DTGVSQNPRHKITKRGQNVTFRCDPISEHNRLYWYRQTLGQGPEFLTYFQNEAQLEKSRLLSDRFSAERPKGSFSTLEIQRTEQGDSAMYLCASSPRSGQGFNEQFFGPGTRLTVL.